The 22 T cell receptor beta chains in this list originate from one sample, sequenced in a study of blood T cell repertoires in COVID-19. Here immunoSEQ multiplex PCR was the method, and the copy in TCRdb shows in-frame clones only, minus some. Here the sample spans 140,000 or so clones, more than 75% being singletons. The sample comprised PBMCs or T cells enriched from blood (not recorded which). The receptors shown here come from a man aged 55 to 70 who had recovered from COVID-19.

This clone was observed a single time. The chain is built from TRBV2 and TRBJ1-5; tentative D call: TRBD1 (6 bases). CDR3 length: 13 residues. V was clipped by 6 bases and J by 5 bases, with 11 bases between them. CDR1 is SNHLY, CDR2 FYNNEI, per germline. CDR3: CASSLQGDQPQHF. The CDR3 coding sequence is TGTGCCAGCAGCCTACAGGGTGATCAGCCCCAGCATTTT.

The rearrangement uses TRBV11-2 and TRBJ1-5; perhaps TRBD1 as D (6 bases). Germline V gene sequence: CDR1 SGHAT, CDR2 FQNNGV. The CDR3 loop spans 14 amino acids. Trimming took 2 bases from V and 5 from J, leaving 10 bases between them. In nucleotides, the CDR3 is TGTGCCAGCAGCTTAACAGGGAGTGATCAGCCCCAGCATTTT. The encoded protein is CASSLTGSDQPQHF. Drawing the rest from reference TRBV11-2 and TRBJ1-5, the complete variable domain is EAGVAQSPRYKIIEKRQSVAFWCNPISGHATLYWYQQILGQGPKLLIQFQNNGVVDDSQLPKDRFSAERLKGVDSTLKIQPAKLEDSAVYLCASSLTGSDQPQHFGDGTRLSIL.

This chain joins TRBV29-1 and TRBJ1-2; 9 nucleotides line up with TRBD1. Germline CDR1 reads SQVTM; CDR2 reads ANQGSEA. This CDR3 has 18 amino acids. V dropped 5 bases and J dropped 4; count of bases not matched to a gene: 20. CDR3: CSVLHSKPGQGFRYGYTF. DNA of the CDR3: TGCAGCGTTCTACATTCTAAACCGGGACAGGGTTTTCGCTATGGCTACACCTTC.

The chain carries TRBV3-1 (or the pseudogene TRBV3-2) and TRBJ2-3; 10 positions agree with TRBD2. This CDR3 is built from 15 residues. Germline lookup yields CDR1 LGHDT and CDR2 YNNKEL (reference sequence). V trimming: 2 bases; J trimming: 5 bases; junction bases outside the gene matches: 4. The chain's CDR3 is CASSQSGRAQDTQYF. The CDR3 DNA follows: TGTGCCAGCAGCCAAAGCGGGAGGGCCCAAGATACGCAGTATTTT.

V gene TRBV13 combines with J gene TRBJ1-3, with 7 bases fitting TRBD1. Germline values: CDR1 PRHDT, CDR2 FYEKMQ (reference sequence). The CDR3 covers 15 residues. The V and J ends lost 0 bases and 3 bases, in that order; junction bases with no gene match: 2. The CDR3 nucleotides read TGTGCCAGCAGCTTAGGGACAGGGTTTGGAAACACCATATATTTT. Amino acids: CASSLGTGFGNTIYF.

The rearrangement links TRBV6-5 to TRBJ1-1; tentatively, D is TRBD1 (6 bases). V lost 6 bases and J 1 base, leaving 12 bases between the germline ends. There are 14 residues in the CDR3. The V gene's germline CDR1 is MNHEY and CDR2 SVGAGI. This CDR3 reads CASSLTGRNTEAFF. In DNA form, the CDR3 reads TGTGCCAGCAGCCTTACAGGGAGGAACACTGAAGCTTTCTTT.

V and J are TRBV4-1 and TRBJ1-1, with D possibly TRBD1 on 6 matching bases. Looked up from germline, CDR1 is MGHRA and CDR2 is YSYEKL. The CDR3 consists of 14 residues. V lost 4 bases and J lost 4, with 13 bases in between. The CDR3 spells CASSRWRGATEAFF. CDR3 coding DNA: TGCGCCAGCAGCCGATGGCGGGGGGCCACTGAAGCTTTCTTT.

This clone has just one count. The chain joins TRBV4-2 to TRBJ1-5; TRBD1 is a possible D gene (6 bases). The CDR3 length is 15 residues. Germline V gives CDR1 LGHNA, CDR2 YNFKEQ. V gave up 2 bases and J gave up 4 bases, with 12 bases separating them. The CDR3 region is CASSQPTGANQPQHF. The CDR3 region has the DNA TGTGCCAGCAGCCAACCGACAGGAGCGAATCAGCCCCAGCATTTT.

This chain links TRBV11-2 with TRBJ2-7; D not resolved. CDR3 length: 13 amino acids. The ends were cut back, 5 bases at V and 6 bases at J, with 14 bases in the middle. The V gene's germline CDR1 is SGHAT and CDR2 FQNNGV. The DNA for the CDR3 is TGTGCCAGCAGCCGATTGATGAGTGGCGAGCAGTACTTC. As protein: CASSRLMSGEQYF.

This sequence joins TRBV30 and TRBJ1-1; the match to TRBD1 covers 7 bases. J lost 1 base, V lost 4 bases, and 3 bases had no gene match. The CDR3 totals 13 residues. Germline-derived CDR1 and CDR2 are GTSNPN and SVGIG (reference sequence). The CDR3 region is CAWKGQWNTEAFF. The CDR3 DNA reads TGTGCCTGGAAGGGACAGTGGAACACTGAAGCTTTCTTT.

This chain connects TRBV2 to TRBJ1-1; 8 positions agree with TRBD1. The germline V gene has CDR1 SNHLY and CDR2 FYNNEI. CDR3 size: 13 residues. With 8 bases clipped from V and 0 bases from J, the junction kept 2 bases outside the gene matches. Here the CDR3 DNA reads TGTGCCAGCTACAGGGGGTTGAACACTGAAGCTTTCTTT. Protein product: CASYRGLNTEAFF.

The chain links TRBV7-9 to TRBJ1-2; D might be TRBD1 (6 bases). Germline values: CDR1 SEHNR, CDR2 FQNEAQ (reference sequence). The CDR3 contains 14 residues. The ends were cut back, 7 bases at V and 4 bases at J, with 16 bases in the middle. CDR3 region: CASTQGQGRYGYTF. CDR3 nucleotide sequence: TGTGCCAGCACGCAAGGGCAGGGGCGCTATGGCTACACCTTC.

The sample holds a few counts of this clone. CDR3 DNA sequence: TGTGCCACCGGGCCGAACTCGATGGGGCCCCAGCATTTT. Translation gives CATGPNSMGPQHF. The genes are TRBV24-1 and TRBJ1-5; D is uncertain. The CDR3 is made up of 13 amino acids. CDR1 KGHDR and CDR2 SFDVKD come from the germline V gene. Trimming shortened V by 9 bases and J by 9 bases, and 17 bases separated the two germline ends.

The chain links TRBV6-5 to TRBJ1-2; TRBD1 might be the D (6 bases). The CDR3 spans 14 residues. The germline V gene has CDR1 MNHEY and CDR2 SVGAGI. V was cut by 0 bases and J by 4 bases, with 9 bases left in between. CDR3 bases: TGTGCCAGCAGTTACTCGGACAGTTCCTATGGCTACACCTTC. Translating it yields CASSYSDSSYGYTF.

This clone was picked up a small number of times. The chain employs TRBV9 and TRBJ2-7, with no clear D. CDR3 length equals 13 residues. V was cut by 0 bases and J by 7 bases, with 11 bases left in between. Germline lookup yields CDR1 SGDLS and CDR2 YYNGEE. The DNA for the CDR3 is TGTGCCAGCAGCGTAGACACAGCTGGTGAGCAGTACTTC. Protein product: CASSVDTAGEQYF.

The rearrangement joins TRBV28 to TRBJ1-2, with 7 bases fitting TRBD1. The CDR3 is 14 residues long. Germline V gene data show CDR1 as MDHEN and CDR2 as SYDVKM. V was clipped by 6 bases and J by 4 bases; unmatched bases: 8. CDR3 in amino acids: CASSPHGQVYGYTF. CDR3 DNA sequence: TGTGCCAGCAGCCCCCACGGACAGGTCTATGGCTACACCTTC.

This sequence joins TRBV11-2 and TRBJ2-5; D is possibly TRBD1 (6 bases). Germline loops: CDR1 SGHAT, CDR2 FQNNGV. V lost 3 bases and J lost 5, with 10 bases in between. This CDR3 comprises 13 residues. CDR3 DNA: TGTGCCAGCAGCTTGGGGGCAGGGGAGACCCAGTACTTC. This translates into CASSLGAGETQYF.

This chain uses TRBV27 with TRBJ2-7, with D hard to call. Germline loops: CDR1 MNHEY, CDR2 SMNVEV (reference sequence). Trimming left V 2 bases short and J 1 base short, with 6 bases between. The CDR3 covers 13 residues. CDR3 DNA: TGTGCCAGCAGTTTACTGGAGTCCTACGAGCAGTACTTC. Translated: CASSLLESYEQYF.

The chain employs TRBV24-1 and TRBJ2-3; D uncertain. V shed 9 bases and J shed 5 bases, with 8 bases lying between them. Per the germline V gene, CDR1 is KGHDR and CDR2 is SFDVKD. The length of the CDR3 is 11 residues. Written as DNA, the CDR3 is TGTGCCACCCAACTACGAGATACGCAGTATTTT. Encoded protein: CATQLRDTQYF.

This clone was found a few times. The J gene is TRBJ1-2, the V gene TRBV6-5; no firm D call. Germline lookup yields CDR1 MNHEY and CDR2 SVGAGI. This CDR3 has 13 residues. Trimming took off 6 bases at V and 7 bases at J, with 15 bases between the two ends. CDR3 nucleotides: TGTGCCAGCAGACCTCACAGCGCGGGTGGCTACACCTTC. Translation gives CASRPHSAGGYTF.

This sequence joins TRBV5-5 and TRBJ1-1; unclear D gene. The CDR3 covers 17 residues. With 2 bases removed from V and 5 bases from J, the gap between germline ends came to 22 bases. In germline, CDR1 is SGHKS, CDR2 YYEKEE (reference sequence). CDR3 sequence (DNA): TGTGCCAGCAGCTTATTAATTGGTCTCAAAGGGAGGACTGAAGCTTTCTTT. It encodes CASSLLIGLKGRTEAFF.

The sample holds a few counts of this clone. The chain uses TRBV30 and TRBJ1-1; D is unclear. Trimming shortened V by 0 bases and J by 0 bases, and 11 bases separated the two germline ends. The CDR3 length is 15 residues. Germline V gene lookup returns CDR1 GTSNPN and CDR2 SVGIG (reference sequence). Here the CDR3 reads CAWSVPSGVNTEAFF. The CDR3 DNA sequence: TGTGCCTGGAGTGTCCCCTCGGGAGTGAACACTGAAGCTTTCTTT.